This TCR beta chain was documented in a study of T cell changes during pregnancy in multiple sclerosis. This CDR3 is built from 15 residues. With 5 bases removed from V and 2 bases from J, the gap between germline ends came to 16 bases. Looked up from germline, CDR1 is SGHVS and CDR2 is FNYEAQ. Only in-frame clones appear in the TCRdb table, and some are missing; sequencing was by immunoSEQ multiplex PCR. The sample yields around 85,000 clones, about nine tenths seen once. This chain links TRBV7-6 with TRBJ2-7; possibly TRBD1 for D (5 bases). Sequenced here: PBMCs, sampled in the first trimester of pregnancy. The clonotype originates from a female donor in good health, serving as a control in a pregnancy study. Some clones in this sample may be carry-over from other donors' samples. CDR3 region: CASSPIGGATYEQYF. The CDR3 DNA reads as TGTGCCAGCAGCCCCATAGGTGGGGCAACCTACGAGCAGTACTTC.